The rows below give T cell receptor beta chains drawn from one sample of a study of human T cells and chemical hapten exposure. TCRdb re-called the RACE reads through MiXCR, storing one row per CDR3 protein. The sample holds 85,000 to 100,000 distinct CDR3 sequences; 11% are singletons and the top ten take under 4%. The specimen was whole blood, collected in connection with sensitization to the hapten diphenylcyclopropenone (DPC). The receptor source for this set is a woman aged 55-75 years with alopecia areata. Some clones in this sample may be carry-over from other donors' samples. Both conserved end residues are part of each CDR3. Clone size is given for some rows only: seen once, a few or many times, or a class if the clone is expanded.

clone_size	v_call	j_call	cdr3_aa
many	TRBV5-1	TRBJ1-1	CASSLSSANTEAFF
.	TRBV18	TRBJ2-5	CASSRGTVTGETQYF
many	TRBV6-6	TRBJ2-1	CASSDVGQGFDNEQFF
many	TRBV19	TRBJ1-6	CASSIVQQGLNSPLHF
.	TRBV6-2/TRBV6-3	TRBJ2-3	CASINEGRGRTDTQYF
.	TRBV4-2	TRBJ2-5	CASSLSGGAQETQYF
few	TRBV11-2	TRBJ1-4	CASSFSAEKLFF
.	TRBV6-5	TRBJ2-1	CASSPRQGAEVNEQFF
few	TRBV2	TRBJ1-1	CASSVGGTEAFF
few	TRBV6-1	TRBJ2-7	CASSGDLAVGQYF
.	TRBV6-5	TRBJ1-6	CASRRSGQGNSPLHF
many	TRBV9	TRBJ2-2	CASSVDIGTVTGELFF
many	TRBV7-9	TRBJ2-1	CASSWGQGADNEQFF
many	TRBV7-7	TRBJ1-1	CASSPWVNTEAFF
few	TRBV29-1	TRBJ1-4	CSVAETGSGEKLFF
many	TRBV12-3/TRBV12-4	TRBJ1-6	CASSPELQGNSPLHF
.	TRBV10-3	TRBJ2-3	CAISESRSTDTQYF
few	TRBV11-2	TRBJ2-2	CASSLGGHYTGELFF
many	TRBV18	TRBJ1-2	CASSQGEGHGYTF
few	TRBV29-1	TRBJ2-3	CSVEETGNSPDTQYF
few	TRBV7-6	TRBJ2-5	CASSQNFQETQYF
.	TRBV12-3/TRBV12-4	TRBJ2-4	CASSSGQGDIQYF
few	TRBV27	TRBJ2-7	CASSFRGPTGEQYF
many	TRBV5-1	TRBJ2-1	CASSAESYNEQFF
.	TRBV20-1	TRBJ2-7	CSAPGDDYEQYF
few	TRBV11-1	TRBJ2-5	CASSLAGTSRETQYF
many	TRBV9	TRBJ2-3	CASSVGSAAGADTQYF
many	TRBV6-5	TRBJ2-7	CASRDRQLGQYF
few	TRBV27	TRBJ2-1	CASSRLGPLYLAGGSEQFF
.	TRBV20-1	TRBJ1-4	CSAHETGTGGEKLFF
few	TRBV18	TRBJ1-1	CASSPSTGAATEAFF
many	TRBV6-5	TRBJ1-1	CASSPRFGGTEAFF
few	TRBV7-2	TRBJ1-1	CASSLRGARVNTEAFF
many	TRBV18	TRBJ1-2	CASSPGGTRNYGYTF
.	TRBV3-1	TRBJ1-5	CASSQDSLWQPQHF